Following are 25 T cell receptor beta chains from one sample sequenced in a study of human T cells and chemical hapten exposure. Time point noted: pre-sensitization, week 0. This sample's treatment: therapeutic diphenylcyclopropenone sensitization with weekly scalp DPC. TCRdb reanalysed the RACE reads using MiXCR and keeps one entry per CDR3 protein. The sample includes some 250,000 distinct CDR3 sequences, about 7.7% seen only once; the top ten take 0.9% to 1.5%. Source: whole blood, taken in connection with sensitization to the hapten diphenylcyclopropenone (DPC). These receptors were obtained from a man aged 18 to 30 with alopecia areata. Some clones in this sample may be carry-over from other donors' samples.

V and J are TRBV5-6 and TRBJ2-2; no firm D call. This CDR3 contains 15 residues. CDR1 SGHDT and CDR2 YYEEEE come from the germline V gene. Trimming removed 1 base from V and 0 bases from J, with 7 bases in between. CDR3 DNA sequence: TGTGCCAGCAGCTTGCAACTGACGAACACCGGGGAGCTGTTTTTT. As protein: CASSLQLTNTGELFF.

This clonotype has only a few counts. The chain has TRBV2 and TRBJ2-5; tentative D call: TRBD1 (5 bases). CDR1 and CDR2 (germline): SNHLY, FYNNEI. V lost 3 bases and J lost 8, with 7 bases in between. The CDR3 runs 11 residues. The CDR3 spells CASSDQGTQYF. In nucleotides, the CDR3 is TGTGCCAGCAGTGACCAGGGCACCCAGTACTTC.

This chain uses TRBV5-1 with TRBJ2-7; D remains ambiguous. V was pared by 0 bases and J by 5 bases, with 15 bases between. From germline, CDR1 is SGHRS and CDR2 YFSETQ. The CDR3 has 15 amino acids. CDR3 bases: TGCGCCAGCAGCTTGGCCCGGTGGAACCCCGACGAGCAGTACTTC. Translated, it gives CASSLARWNPDEQYF. The variable domain in full, completed from reference TRBV5-1 and TRBJ2-7, reads KAGVTQTPRYLIKTRGQQVTLSCSPISGHRSVSWYQQTPGQGLQFLFEYFSETQRNKGNFPGRFSGRQFSNSRSEMNVSTLELGDSALYLCASSLARWNPDEQYFGPGTRLTVT.

This clonotype occurred a few times. The V gene is TRBV11-2, the J gene TRBJ2-1; D unresolved. Germline V gene data show CDR1 as SGHAT and CDR2 as FQNNGV. V was pared by 5 bases and J by 0 bases, with 11 bases between. The CDR3 covers 15 residues. This CDR3 is CASSPQFSSYNEQFF. The DNA of the CDR3 is TGTGCCAGCAGCCCCCAGTTTAGCTCCTACAATGAGCAGTTCTTC.

Only a few counts were recorded for this clonotype. The gene calls are TRBV20-1 and TRBJ1-6; D gene uncertain. Trimming stripped 4 bases from V and 0 bases from J, with 13 bases between. The V gene's germline CDR1 is DFQATT and CDR2 SNEGSKA (reference sequence). The CDR3 spans 16 residues. The CDR3 is CSAKRTFSSYNSPLHF. The DNA for the CDR3 is TGCAGTGCTAAACGGACCTTCAGCTCCTATAATTCACCCCTCCACTTT.

The chain carries TRBV7-9 and TRBJ1-4; D is possibly TRBD1 (5 bases). Germline CDR1 is SEHNR and CDR2 is FQNEAQ (reference sequence). The V end lost 5 bases, the J end lost 0 bases, and 16 bases lay between the germline ends. CDR3 length: 17 residues. This chain's CDR3 is CASSRRWWGTTNEKLFF. For the CDR3, the DNA is TGTGCCAGCAGCCGCAGGTGGTGGGGCACAACTAATGAAAAACTGTTTTTT.

The chain couples TRBV5-5 to TRBJ2-5; D ambiguous. V lost 2 bases and J 7 bases, leaving 21 bases between the germline ends. In germline, CDR1 is SGHKS, CDR2 YYEKEE (reference sequence). This CDR3 has 16 amino acids. CDR3 bases: TGTGCCAGCAGCTTATTTGGTCGGTCAGTCTCAGTGACCCAGTACTTC. Translating gives CASSLFGRSVSVTQYF.

The V call is TRBV27, the J call TRBJ1-2, with a tentative D call TRBD1 (6 bases). V lost 3 bases to trimming and J lost 0 bases, with 11 bases between them. The CDR3 has 15 residues. Germline CDR1 and CDR2: MNHEY and SMNVEV (reference sequence). The CDR3 DNA follows: TGTGCCAGCAGTTTTGCGGACAGCCCTAACTATGGCTACACCTTC. It encodes CASSFADSPNYGYTF.

The sample holds many counts of this clonotype. The chain links TRBV7-9 to TRBJ2-2; D gene uncertain. This CDR3 is 13 amino acids long. The V end lost 4 bases, the J end lost 0 bases, and 3 bases lay between the germline ends. Germline CDR1 and CDR2: SEHNR and FQNEAQ (reference sequence). The chain's CDR3 is CASSSTNTGELFF. CDR3 in DNA: TGTGCCAGCAGCTCGACGAACACCGGGGAGCTGTTTTTT.

The rearrangement joins TRBV12-3 or TRBV12-4 to TRBJ1-4; D remains ambiguous. Between the trimmed V and J ends, which lost 3 bases and 0 bases, there was a span of 14 bases. The CDR3 contains 17 residues. The CDR3 loop reads CASSFRVWGATNEKLFF. CDR3 nucleotide sequence: TGTGCCAGCAGTTTTAGGGTCTGGGGTGCAACTAATGAAAAACTGTTTTTT.

Ten or more counts support this clonotype. This rearrangement joins TRBV6-2 or TRBV6-3 to TRBJ1-2; D uncertain. There are 14 residues in the CDR3. Per germline, CDR1 MNHEY and CDR2 SVGEGT. Trimming pared 5 bases from V and 4 bases from J, leaving 14 bases between. CDR3 protein: CASSEIQGAYGYTF. Here the CDR3 DNA reads TGTGCCAGCAGTGAAATCCAAGGAGCCTATGGCTACACCTTC.

This clonotype was seen many times. The rearrangement links TRBV10-3 to TRBJ2-7; D perhaps matches TRBD1 (5 bases). The V gene's germline CDR1 is ENHRY and CDR2 SYGVKD. The CDR3 has 12 amino acids. Deletions cut 6 bases from V and 5 bases from J, with 11 bases between. CDR3 in amino acids: CAISRSGNEQYV. CDR3 nucleotides: TGTGCCATCAGCCGTTCAGGGAACGAGCAGTACGTC.

The genes are TRBV7-3 and TRBJ2-5; no clear D gene. CDR1 and CDR2 from the germline V gene are SGHTA and FQGTGA. Trimming removed 2 bases at V and 3 bases at J, with 10 bases between. The CDR3 length is 14 residues. This CDR3 reads CASSLSGRKETQYF. CDR3 in DNA: TGTGCCAGCAGCTTATCCGGCAGAAAAGAGACCCAGTACTTC.

This clonotype was detected a few times. The chain uses TRBV25-1 and TRBJ2-5; either TRBD1 or TRBD2 may supply D (5 bases each). The V end lost 2 bases, the J end lost 5 bases, and 12 bases lay between the germline ends. The CDR3 is made up of 14 amino acids. Germline-derived CDR1 and CDR2 are MGHDK and SYGVNS. The CDR3 loop is CASSEGGGWETQYF. CDR3 DNA sequence: TGTGCCAGCAGTGAAGGTGGGGGATGGGAGACCCAGTACTTC.

This clonotype was detected only a few times. This sequence joins TRBV11-3 and TRBJ2-2; D call uncertain. The CDR3 sequence is 13 residues long. Germline loops: CDR1 SGHNT, CDR2 YENEEA. The V and J ends lost 3 bases and 5 bases respectively, with 7 bases between them. The CDR3 DNA sequence: TGTGCCAGCAGCTTCGCCGGGACCGGGGAGCTGTTTTTT. It translates to CASSFAGTGELFF. Based on the CDR3 plus reference TRBV11-3 and TRBJ2-2, the full variable domain is EAGVVQSPRYKIIEKKQPVAFWCNPISGHNTLYWYLQNLGQGPELLIRYENEEAVDDSQLPKDRFSAERLKGVDSTLKIQPAELGDSAVYLCASSFAGTGELFFGEGSRLTVL.

This clonotype came up many times. This chain joins TRBV7-8 and TRBJ2-1, with a tentative D call TRBD2 (6 bases). The length of the CDR3 is 14 residues. V was clipped by 4 bases and J by 0 bases, with 7 bases between them. Germline V gene data show CDR1 as SGHVS and CDR2 as FQNEAQ. The CDR3 reads CASSYGGSYNEQFF. The CDR3 bases are TGTGCCAGCAGCTACGGGGGCTCCTACAATGAGCAGTTCTTC. The variable domain in full, completed from reference TRBV7-8 and TRBJ2-1, reads GAGVSQSPRYKVAKRGQDVALRCDPISGHVSLFWYQQALGQGPEFLTYFQNEAQLDKSGLPSDRFFAERPEGSVSTLKIQRTQQEDSAVYLCASSYGGSYNEQFFGPGTRLTVL.

The rearrangement uses TRBV12-3 or TRBV12-4 and TRBJ1-3; no reliable D call. Between the trimmed V and J ends, which lost 0 bases and 0 bases, there was a span of 6 bases. CDR3 length: 15 residues. CDR3 protein: CASSLAVSSGNTIYF. DNA of the CDR3: TGTGCCAGCAGTTTAGCGGTCAGCTCTGGAAACACCATATATTTT.

The table lists this clonotype with a few counts. This chain connects TRBV7-2 to TRBJ1-1, with D unclear. Germline V lookup: CDR1 SGHTA, CDR2 FQGNSA. V was trimmed by 3 bases and J by 5 bases, leaving 4 bases between them. This CDR3 has 11 residues. In DNA form, the CDR3 reads TGTGCCAGCAGCTTGGCAACTGAAGCTTTCTTT. As protein: CASSLATEAFF. The whole variable domain, remainder taken from reference TRBV7-2 and TRBJ1-1, is GAGVSQSPSNKVTEKGKDVELRCDPISGHTALYWYRQSLGQGLEFLIYFQGNSAPDKSGLPSDRFSAERTGGSVSTLTIQRTQQEDSAVYLCASSLATEAFFGQGTRLTVV.

This clonotype was seen a few times. The chain uses TRBV5-5 and TRBJ1-6, with D tentatively TRBD1 (6 bases). This CDR3 region has 14 residues. V was pared by 4 bases and J by 8 bases, with 13 bases between. Germline values: CDR1 SGHKS, CDR2 YYEKEE (reference sequence). The CDR3 region is CASSVRGAYSPLHF. Here the CDR3 DNA reads TGTGCCAGCAGCGTACGGGGGGCCTATTCACCCCTCCACTTT.

This clonotype was detected ten times or more. The rearrangement links TRBV6-5 to TRBJ1-2; D unclear. The CDR3 totals 13 residues. The germline V gene encodes CDR1 MNHEY and CDR2 SVGAGI. Between the trimmed V and J ends, which lost 2 bases and 4 bases, there was a span of 8 bases. The CDR3 sequence: CASSYASSYGYTF. The CDR3 coding sequence is TGTGCCAGCAGTTACGCATCTTCCTATGGCTACACCTTC.

The chain couples TRBV13 to TRBJ2-7; 7 nucleotides line up with TRBD1. V dropped 0 bases and J dropped 12; count of bases not matched to a gene: 11. This CDR3 has 14 residues. Looked up from germline, CDR1 is PRHDT and CDR2 is FYEKMQ (reference sequence). The CDR3 loop is CASSLGRDRPTRYV. Here the CDR3 DNA reads TGTGCCAGCAGCTTAGGCCGGGACAGACCAACTCGGTACGTC.

This clonotype has a count of ten or more. The rearrangement joins TRBV7-9 to TRBJ2-7; D is unclear. Trimming removed 5 bases at V and 2 bases at J, with 10 bases between. CDR3 length: 13 residues. CDR1 is SEHNR and CDR2 is FQNEAQ in the germline V gene (reference sequence). The CDR3 nucleotides read TGTGCCAGCAGCCTCACTCATGCCTACGAGCAGTACGTC. It codes for CASSLTHAYEQYV.

This clonotype has a count of ten or more. The rearrangement joins TRBV15 to TRBJ2-2; D not resolved. CDR3 size: 15 residues. V was shortened by 1 base and J by 7 bases, with 13 bases between the two germline ends. The germline CDR1 and CDR2 sequences are LNHNV and YYDKDF (reference sequence). CDR3 nucleotide sequence: TGTGCCACCAGCAGAGTCGGGTCTCAAGGCGGGGAGCTGTTTTTT. Its protein product is CATSRVGSQGGELFF.

This chain uses TRBV6-1 with TRBJ1-5; TRBD1 matches at 8 bases. From germline, CDR1 is MNHNS and CDR2 SASEGT. This CDR3 comprises 19 residues. Trimming removed 10 bases from V and 2 bases from J; junction bases left unmatched: 22. The CDR3 here is CATTRPKRVAGGGNQPQHF. The CDR3 bases are TGTGCCACCACCAGACCCAAACGAGTAGCAGGGGGCGGCAATCAGCCCCAGCATTTT.

This clonotype appeared a few times. The chain has TRBV20-1 and TRBJ2-5, with 8 bases lining up with TRBD2. The CDR3 sequence is 15 residues long. The V segment lost 1 base and the J segment 7 bases; nucleotides outside the gene matches: 11. Germline V lookup: CDR1 DFQATT, CDR2 SNEGSKA (reference sequence). The DNA of the CDR3 is TGCAGTGCTAGAGGGGAGCGGGGGAATCCGGGGACCCAGTACTTC. It encodes CSARGERGNPGTQYF.